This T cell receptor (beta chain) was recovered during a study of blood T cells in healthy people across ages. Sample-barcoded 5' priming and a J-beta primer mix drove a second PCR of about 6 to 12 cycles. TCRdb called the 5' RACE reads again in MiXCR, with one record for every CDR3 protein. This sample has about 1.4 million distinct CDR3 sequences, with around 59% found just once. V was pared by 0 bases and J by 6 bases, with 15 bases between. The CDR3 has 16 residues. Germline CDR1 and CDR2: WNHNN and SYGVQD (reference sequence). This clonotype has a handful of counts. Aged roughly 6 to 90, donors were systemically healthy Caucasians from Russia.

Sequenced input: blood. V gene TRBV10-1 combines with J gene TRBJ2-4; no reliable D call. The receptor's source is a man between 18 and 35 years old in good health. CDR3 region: CASSESWPLGLNIQYF. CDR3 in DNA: TGCGCCAGCAGTGAGTCGTGGCCGCTGGGGTTAAACATTCAGTACTTC.